The text below deals with one TCR beta chain. Enrollment of patients from Seattle took place during active infection, with longitudinal follow-up. Germline CDR1 SGHVS, CDR2 FQNEAQ. After removal of 6 bases from V and 5 bases from J, the junction contained 5 bases not matched to a gene. The CDR3 extends over 13 amino acids. This record comes from a study of blood T cell repertoires in COVID-19. In the study overall: Samples taken during acute and convalescent COVID-19 were collected in the United States, Italy and Spain. T cells, B-cell-depleted T cells, or PBMCs provided the cDNA or gDNA that served as material.

Sequencing was performed with immunoSEQ multiplex PCR; in TCRdb, only in-frame clones are kept and a portion is missing. The profile shows under 200,000 clones, about 86% of them singletons. This chain uses TRBV7-8 with TRBJ2-3; 7 bases fit TRBD2. Material for sequencing was peripheral blood. The sequence was obtained from a woman aged 70 to 79 with COVID-19, enrolled during active disease. Here the CDR3 DNA reads TGTGCCAGCAGGCGGGGGAGATTAGATACGCAGTATTTT. This gives the protein CASRRGRLDTQYF. The whole variable domain, remainder taken from reference TRBV7-8 and TRBJ2-3, is GAGVSQSPRYKVAKRGQDVALRCDPISGHVSLFWYQQALGQGPEFLTYFQNEAQLDKSGLPSDRFFAERPEGSVSTLKIQRTQQEDSAVYLCASRRGRLDTQYFGPGTRLTVL.